Listed below are T cell receptor beta chains from one sample, sequenced in a study of blood T cell repertoires in COVID-19. The data were produced by immunoSEQ multiplex PCR, yet TCRdb's version contains in-frame clones alone and is incomplete. The sample yields around 18,000 clones, 80% seen once. Sequenced input: peripheral blood. Receptors originate from a man at least 80 years old with acute or convalescent COVID-19. CDR3s include the opening cysteine and the closing phenylalanine or tryptophan. The D gene is left open where the match is weak. Not every row has a clone size; where given, it reads once, few, many or a size class.

CASAGLMNTEAFF | TGTGCCAGCGCAGGTTTAATGAACACTGAAGCTTTCTTT | NA | TRBJ1-1 | NA | TRBV12-3/TRBV12-4 | 13
CASTTGGQTNEKLFF | TGTGCCAGCACAACAGGAGGGCAAACTAATGAAAAACTGTTTTTT | NA | TRBJ1-4 | NA | TRBV2 | 15
CASSSEETQYF | TGTGCCAGCAGCTCGGAAGAGACCCAGTACTTC | NA | TRBJ2-5 | NA | TRBV7-2 | 11
CASSEGLGRGHQPQHF | TGTGCCAGCAGTGAAGGGCTGGGCAGGGGGCATCAGCCCCAGCATTTT | NA | TRBJ1-5 | TRBD1 | TRBV6-1 | 16
CASSARSPRLGNTIYF | TGTGCCAGCAGCGCCAGGTCCCCACGGCTGGGAAACACCATATATTTT | NA | TRBJ1-3 | NA | TRBV2 | 16
CASSLAAASGGQGEQFF | TGTGCCAGCAGCTTAGCGGCGGCTAGCGGGGGGCAGGGTGAGCAGTTCTTC | once | TRBJ2-1 | TRBD2 | TRBV11-2 | 17
CASSTRTGLRNQPQHF | TGTGCCAGCAGCACCAGGACAGGGCTCCGGAATCAGCCCCAGCATTTT | NA | TRBJ1-5 | TRBD1 | TRBV11-1 | 16
CASSFFARWETQYF | TGTGCCAGCAGCTTCTTCGCTCGGTGGGAGACCCAGTACTTC | NA | TRBJ2-5 | NA | TRBV5-4 | 14
CASNADRAYEQYF | TGTGCCAGCAATGCAGACAGGGCCTACGAGCAGTACTTC | NA | TRBJ2-7 | TRBD1 | TRBV2 | 13
CASSLAGHQETQYF | TGTGCCAGCAGCTTAGCGGGCCACCAAGAGACCCAGTACTTC | NA | TRBJ2-5 | NA | TRBV7-2 | 14
CASSSLAANNEQFF | TGTGCCAGCAGCTCACTAGCGGCTAACAATGAGCAGTTCTTC | NA | TRBJ2-1 | TRBD2 | TRBV7-2 | 14
CASSILGRQRNTEAFF | TGTGCCAGTAGTATATTAGGGCGACAGAGGAACACTGAAGCTTTCTTT | NA | TRBJ1-1 | NA | TRBV19 | 16
CASSLAGLGAFF | TGTGCCAGCAGTTTAGCCGGCCTCGGGGCTTTCTTT | NA | TRBJ1-1 | NA | TRBV12-3/TRBV12-4 | 12
CASSLAAQGRSPLHF | TGTGCCAGCAGCTTAGCCGCGCAGGGTCGTTCACCCCTCCACTTT | NA | TRBJ1-6 | NA | TRBV7-2 | 15
CVSSLTTGISDEKLFF | TGTGTCAGCTCACTAACTACCGGGATATCGGATGAAAAACTGTTTTTT | NA | TRBJ1-4 | NA | TRBV18 | 16
CASSFLGQSTGELFF | TGTGCCAGCAGCTTCCTCGGACAGTCCACCGGGGAGCTGTTTTTT | NA | TRBJ2-2 | NA | TRBV7-9 | 15
CASSDLREYGQSYEQYF | TGTGCCAGCAGTGATTTAAGAGAATACGGACAGTCTTACGAGCAGTACTTC | NA | TRBJ2-7 | NA | TRBV2 | 17
CASSFDSSNEKLFF | TGTGCCAGCAGCTTTGACAGCTCTAATGAAAAACTGTTTTTT | NA | TRBJ1-4 | NA | TRBV5-5 | 14
CASSYRERGTEAFF | TGTGCCAGCAGTTACCGGGAGCGTGGCACTGAAGCTTTCTTT | few | TRBJ1-1 | NA | TRBV6-5 | 14
CASSYPTYLNSATGELFF | TGTGCCAGCAGTTACCCTACTTATCTCAACAGTGCGACCGGGGAGCTGTTTTTT | NA | TRBJ2-2 | NA | TRBV6-2/TRBV6-3 | 18
CASSLPGLAGGPGELFF | TGTGCCAGCAGTTTGCCGGGACTAGCGGGGGGGCCGGGGGAGCTGTTTTTT | NA | TRBJ2-2 | TRBD2 | TRBV27 | 17
CASSLGGNYEQYF | TGCGCCAGCAGCTTGGGAGGGAACTACGAGCAGTACTTC | NA | TRBJ2-7 | NA | TRBV5-1 | 13
CASRGLAGVTTGELFF | TGTGCCAGCAGGGGACTAGCGGGGGTTACCACCGGGGAGCTGTTTTTT | NA | TRBJ2-2 | TRBD2 | TRBV7-2 | 16
CASSSATGRETQYF | TGTGCCAGCAGCTCTGCGACAGGGCGGGAGACCCAGTACTTC | NA | TRBJ2-5 | TRBD1 | TRBV6-2/TRBV6-3 | 14
CATSESSTDTQYF | TGTGCCACCAGTGAGTCTAGCACAGATACGCAGTATTTT | NA | TRBJ2-3 | NA | TRBV24-1 | 13